This TCR beta chain was captured by sequencing in a study of T cells in narcolepsy. V was pared by 5 bases and J by 2 bases, with 18 bases between. This CDR3 is built from 16 residues. Germline assignment: CDR1 SEHNR and CDR2 FQNEAQ (reference sequence). Data came from immunoSEQ multiplex PCR; TCRdb stores just in-frame clones and leaves some out. The repertoire holds fewer than 35,000 clones, 75% to 90% seen once, with about 2.7% in the top ten. Specimen: CD45RA- memory CD4+ T cells from PBMCs. This sequence joins TRBV7-9 and TRBJ1-1, with a tentative D call TRBD1 (6 bases). The sequence derives from a human donor with narcolepsy. The CDR3 sequence is CASSRGFGQSNTEAFF. In DNA, the CDR3 is TGTGCCAGCAGCCGAGGGTTTGGACAGTCTAACACTGAAGCTTTCTTT.